The entry below gives a single TCR beta chain sequence along with its context. The data are from a study of cytomegalovirus exposure and HLA in healthy donors. Germline loops: CDR1 ENHRY, CDR2 SYGVKD. V was trimmed by 2 bases and J by 1 base, leaving 5 bases between them. The CDR3 spans 13 residues. Primers included in the PCR were 60 Vbeta and 13 Jbeta primers. TCRdb's table, derived via immunoSEQ multiplex PCR, lists solely in-frame clones and lacks some. The sample yields more than 90,000 clones, over 60% seen once. The J gene is TRBJ1-2, the V gene TRBV10-3; D call uncertain. This TCR was recovered from a woman in her 30s in good health and CMV-seronegative. The sequenced sample consisted of PBMCs. The CDR3 is CAISEEGNYGYTF. The CDR3 DNA follows: TGTGCCATCAGTGAGGAGGGTAACTATGGCTACACCTTC.